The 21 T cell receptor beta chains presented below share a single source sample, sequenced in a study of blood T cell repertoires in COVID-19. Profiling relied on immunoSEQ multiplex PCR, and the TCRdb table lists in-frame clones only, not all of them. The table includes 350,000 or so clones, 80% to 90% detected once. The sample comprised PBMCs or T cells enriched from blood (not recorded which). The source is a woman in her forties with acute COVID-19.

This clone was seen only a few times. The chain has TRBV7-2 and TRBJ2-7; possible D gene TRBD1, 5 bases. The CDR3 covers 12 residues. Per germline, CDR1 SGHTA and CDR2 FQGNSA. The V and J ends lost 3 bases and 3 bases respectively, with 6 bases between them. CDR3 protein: CASSFRDYEQYF. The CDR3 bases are TGTGCCAGCAGCTTCAGGGACTACGAGCAGTACTTC.

The CDR3 here is CASSPKTGGYEQYF. The CDR3, as DNA: TGTGCCAGCAGCCCGAAGACAGGGGGCTACGAGCAGTACTTC. The rearrangement links TRBV5-4 to TRBJ2-7; 9 bases line up with TRBD1. In germline, CDR1 is SGHNT, CDR2 YYREEE (reference sequence). The CDR3 contains 14 residues. Unmatched junction bases numbered 5, after V lost 4 bases and J lost 3 bases.

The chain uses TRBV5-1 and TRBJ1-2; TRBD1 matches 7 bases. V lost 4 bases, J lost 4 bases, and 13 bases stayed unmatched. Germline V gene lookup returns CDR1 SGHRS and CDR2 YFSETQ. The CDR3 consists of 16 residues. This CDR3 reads CASSPTLTGTAYGYTF. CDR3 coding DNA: TGCGCCAGCAGCCCCACCTTGACAGGGACTGCCTATGGCTACACCTTC.

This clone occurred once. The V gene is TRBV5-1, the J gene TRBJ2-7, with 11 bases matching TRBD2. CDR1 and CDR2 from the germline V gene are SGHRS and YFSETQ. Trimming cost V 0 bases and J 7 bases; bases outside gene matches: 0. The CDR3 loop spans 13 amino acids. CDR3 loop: CASSLGLAGEQYF. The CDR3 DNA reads TGCGCCAGCAGCTTGGGACTAGCGGGGGAGCAGTACTTC. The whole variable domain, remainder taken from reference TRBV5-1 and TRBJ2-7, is KAGVTQTPRYLIKTRGQQVTLSCSPISGHRSVSWYQQTPGQGLQFLFEYFSETQRNKGNFPGRFSGRQFSNSRSEMNVSTLELGDSALYLCASSLGLAGEQYFGPGTRLTVT.

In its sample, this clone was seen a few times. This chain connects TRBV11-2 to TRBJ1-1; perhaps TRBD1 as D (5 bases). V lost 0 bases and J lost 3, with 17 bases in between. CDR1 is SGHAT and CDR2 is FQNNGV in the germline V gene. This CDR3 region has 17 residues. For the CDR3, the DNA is TGTGCCAGCAGCTTAGATCCTAGGTCGGGACTAGACACTGAAGCTTTCTTT. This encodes CASSLDPRSGLDTEAFF.

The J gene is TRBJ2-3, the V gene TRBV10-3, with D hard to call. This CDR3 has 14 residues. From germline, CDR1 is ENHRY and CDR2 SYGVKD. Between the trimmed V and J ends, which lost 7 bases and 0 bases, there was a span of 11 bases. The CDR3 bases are TGTGCCATCAAGAAGCCTTTTAGCACAGATACGCAGTATTTT. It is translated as CAIKKPFSTDTQYF.

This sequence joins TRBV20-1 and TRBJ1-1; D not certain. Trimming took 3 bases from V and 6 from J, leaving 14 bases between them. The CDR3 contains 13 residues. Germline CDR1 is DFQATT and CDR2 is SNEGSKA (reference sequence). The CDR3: CSASSRLEAEAFF. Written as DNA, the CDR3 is TGCAGTGCTAGTTCGCGGCTCGAGGCTGAAGCTTTCTTT.

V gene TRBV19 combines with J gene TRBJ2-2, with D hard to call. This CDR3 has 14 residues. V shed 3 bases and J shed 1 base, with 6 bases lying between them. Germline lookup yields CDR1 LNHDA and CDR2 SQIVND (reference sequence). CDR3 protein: CASSMQKNTGELFF. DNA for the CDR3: TGTGCCAGTAGTATGCAGAAGAACACCGGGGAGCTGTTTTTT.

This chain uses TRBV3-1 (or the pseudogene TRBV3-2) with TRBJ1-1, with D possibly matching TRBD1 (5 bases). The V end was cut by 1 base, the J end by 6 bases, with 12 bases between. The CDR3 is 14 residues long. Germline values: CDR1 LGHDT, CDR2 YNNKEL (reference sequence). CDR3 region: CASSQGRDWAEAFF. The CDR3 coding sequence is TGTGCCAGCAGCCAAGGTCGGGACTGGGCTGAAGCTTTCTTT.

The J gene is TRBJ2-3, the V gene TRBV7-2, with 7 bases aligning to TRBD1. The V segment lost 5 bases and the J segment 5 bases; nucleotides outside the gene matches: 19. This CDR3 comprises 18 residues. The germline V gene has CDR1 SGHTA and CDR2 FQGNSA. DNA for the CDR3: TGTGCCAGCAGCCCGAGGATTACTTCCGGGACAGTAGTAGATACGCAGTATTTT. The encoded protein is CASSPRITSGTVVDTQYF.

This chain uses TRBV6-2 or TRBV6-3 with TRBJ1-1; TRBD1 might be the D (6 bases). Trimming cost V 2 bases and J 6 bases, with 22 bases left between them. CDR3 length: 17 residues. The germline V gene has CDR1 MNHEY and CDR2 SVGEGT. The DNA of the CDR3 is TGTGCCAGCAGTTACCCGAGGGGGAAGGGGGACCGCCCTGAAGCTTTCTTT. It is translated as CASSYPRGKGDRPEAFF.

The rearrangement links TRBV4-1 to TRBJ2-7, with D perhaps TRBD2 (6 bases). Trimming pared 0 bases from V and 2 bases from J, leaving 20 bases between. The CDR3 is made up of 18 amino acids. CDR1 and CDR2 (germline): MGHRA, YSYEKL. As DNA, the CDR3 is TGCGCCAGCAGCCAAGAGGCCGGGAGATCGGGCAGGACCTACGAGCAGTACTTC. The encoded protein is CASSQEAGRSGRTYEQYF.

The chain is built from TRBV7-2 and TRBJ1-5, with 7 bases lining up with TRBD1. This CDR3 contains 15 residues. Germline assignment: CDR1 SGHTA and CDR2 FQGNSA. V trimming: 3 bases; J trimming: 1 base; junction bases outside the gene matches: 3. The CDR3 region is CASSLWGQSNQPQHF. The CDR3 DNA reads TGTGCCAGCAGCTTGTGGGGACAGAGCAATCAGCCCCAGCATTTT.

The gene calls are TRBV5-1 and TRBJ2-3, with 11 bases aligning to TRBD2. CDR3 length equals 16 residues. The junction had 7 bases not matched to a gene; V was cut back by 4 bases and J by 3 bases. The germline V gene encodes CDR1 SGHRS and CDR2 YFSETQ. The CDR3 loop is CASSPRLAGGTDTQYF. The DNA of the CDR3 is TGCGCCAGCAGCCCCCGGCTAGCGGGGGGTACAGATACGCAGTATTTT.

The CDR3 loop reads CASSLSIQGKLGSDTQYF. The CDR3 nucleotides read TGTGCCAGCAGTTTATCTATACAGGGAAAGTTGGGTTCAGATACGCAGTATTTT. The chain joins TRBV27 to TRBJ2-3, with TRBD1 as a possible D gene (6 bases). The CDR3 contains 18 residues. The V and J ends lost 0 bases and 4 bases respectively, with 20 bases between them. CDR1 is MNHEY and CDR2 is SMNVEV in the germline V gene (reference sequence).

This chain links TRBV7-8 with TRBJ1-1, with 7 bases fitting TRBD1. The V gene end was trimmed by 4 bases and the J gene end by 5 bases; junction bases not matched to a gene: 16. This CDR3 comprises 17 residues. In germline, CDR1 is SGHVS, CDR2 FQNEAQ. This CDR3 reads CASSSNLGQGVFTEAFF. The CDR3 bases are TGTGCCAGCAGCTCGAACCTAGGTCAGGGGGTTTTTACTGAAGCTTTCTTT.

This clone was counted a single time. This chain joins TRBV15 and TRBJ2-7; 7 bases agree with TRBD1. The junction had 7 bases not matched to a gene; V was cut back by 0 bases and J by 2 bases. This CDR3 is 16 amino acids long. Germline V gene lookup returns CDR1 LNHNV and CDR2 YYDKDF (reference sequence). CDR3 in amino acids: CATSRERGDSTYEQYF. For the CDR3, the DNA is TGTGCCACCAGCAGAGAACGAGGGGACAGTACCTACGAGCAGTACTTC.

The CDR3: CASSPTRDRGRRGTEAFF. The DNA of the CDR3 is TGTGCCAGCAGCCCAACGCGGGACAGGGGGCGGAGGGGGACTGAAGCTTTCTTT. The rearrangement uses TRBV7-2 and TRBJ1-1; 12 nucleotides line up with TRBD1. Unmatched junction bases numbered 15, after V lost 5 bases and J lost 5 bases. Germline V lookup: CDR1 SGHTA, CDR2 FQGNSA. The CDR3 is 18 amino acids.

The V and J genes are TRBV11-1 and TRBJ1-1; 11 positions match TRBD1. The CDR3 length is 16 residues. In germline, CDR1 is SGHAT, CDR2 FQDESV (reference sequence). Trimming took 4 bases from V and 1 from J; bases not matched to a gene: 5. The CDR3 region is CASSSWTGGGNTEAFF. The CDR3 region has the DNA TGTGCCAGCAGCTCCTGGACAGGGGGCGGGAACACTGAAGCTTTCTTT.

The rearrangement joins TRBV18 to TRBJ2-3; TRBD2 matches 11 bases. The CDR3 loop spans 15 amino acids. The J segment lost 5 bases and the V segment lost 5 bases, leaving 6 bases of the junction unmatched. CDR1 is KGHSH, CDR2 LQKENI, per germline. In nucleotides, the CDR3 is TGTGCCAGCTCAACCCTGACTAGCGGGGTAGATACGCAGTATTTT. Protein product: CASSTLTSGVDTQYF. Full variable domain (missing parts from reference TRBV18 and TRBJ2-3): NAGVMQNPRHLVRRRGQEARLRCSPMKGHSHVYWYRQLPEEGLKFMVYLQKENIIDESGMPKERFSAEFPKEGPSILRIQQVVRGDSAAYFCASSTLTSGVDTQYFGPGTRLTVL.

CDR3 loop: CASSSTGARDEKLFF. CDR3 DNA sequence: TGTGCCAGCAGTTCCACAGGGGCCAGGGATGAAAAACTGTTTTTT. The gene calls are TRBV6-9 and TRBJ1-4, with 7 bases matching TRBD1. J lost 6 bases, V lost 4 bases, and 8 bases had no gene match. This CDR3 has 15 residues. Germline-derived CDR1 and CDR2 are MNHGY and SVAAGI.